The next 7 T cell receptor beta chains were all read from a single sample in a study of blood T cell repertoires in COVID-19. Sequenced by immunoSEQ multiplex PCR; TCRdb stores in-frame clones only, minus some. The sample lists about 250,000 clones, 86% occurring once. The specimen sequenced was PBMCs or T cells enriched from blood (not recorded which). The receptors were gathered from a man aged 35 to 55 who had recovered from COVID-19.

This clone was detected once. The V call is TRBV13, the J call TRBJ2-7; 8 bases are a match to TRBD1. Trimming at V came to 4 bases and at J to 4 bases, leaving 3 bases not matched to a gene. The CDR3 totals 13 residues. Germline V gene sequence: CDR1 PRHDT, CDR2 FYEKMQ (reference sequence). DNA for the CDR3: TGTGCCAGCAGCTCCACAGGGGGGTACGAGCAGTACTTC. This encodes CASSSTGGYEQYF. Filled out from reference TRBV13 and TRBJ2-7, the complete variable domain reads AAGVIQSPRHLIKEKRETATLKCYPIPRHDTVYWYQQGPGQDPQFLISFYEKMQSDKGSIPDRFSAQQFSDYHSELNMSSLELGDSALYFCASSSTGGYEQYFGPGTRLTVT.

The genes are TRBV7-9 and TRBJ2-7, with D possibly matching TRBD2 (5 bases). Trimming left V 4 bases short and J 6 bases short, with 16 bases between. This CDR3 is 14 amino acids long. The germline V gene encodes CDR1 SEHNR and CDR2 FQNEAQ (reference sequence). The CDR3 reads CASSSRQGSSEQYF. CDR3 sequence (DNA): TGTGCCAGCAGCTCCCGACAAGGGAGCTCCGAGCAGTACTTC. Based on the CDR3 plus reference TRBV7-9 and TRBJ2-7, the full variable domain is DTGVSQNPRHKITKRGQNVTFRCDPISEHNRLYWYRQTLGQGPEFLTYFQNEAQLEKSRLLSDRFSAERPKGSFSTLEIQRTEQGDSAMYLCASSSRQGSSEQYFGPGTRLTVT.

CDR3: CATSRDWGRAYNEQFF. The CDR3 nucleotides read TGTGCCACCAGCAGAGATTGGGGGAGGGCCTACAATGAGCAGTTCTTC. The chain carries TRBV15 and TRBJ2-1, with TRBD2 matching over 7 bases. With 0 bases clipped from V and 2 bases from J, the junction kept 4 bases outside the gene matches. The germline V gene has CDR1 LNHNV and CDR2 YYDKDF (reference sequence). This CDR3 contains 16 residues. Drawing the rest from reference TRBV15 and TRBJ2-1, the complete variable domain is DAMVIQNPRYQVTQFGKPVTLSCSQTLNHNVMYWYQQKSSQAPKLLFHYYDKDFNNEADTPDNFQSRRPNTSFCFLDIRSPGLGDTAMYLCATSRDWGRAYNEQFFGPGTRLTVL.

The chain carries TRBV3-1 (or the pseudogene TRBV3-2) and TRBJ2-7, with 9 nucleotides matching TRBD2. The J segment lost 4 bases and the V segment lost 3 bases, leaving 7 bases of the junction unmatched. The CDR3 loop spans 15 amino acids. The germline CDR1 and CDR2 sequences are LGHDT and YNNKEL (reference sequence). The CDR3 sequence: CASSQTLTSGYEQYF. The CDR3 DNA follows: TGTGCCAGCAGCCAGACCCTGACTAGCGGATACGAGCAGTACTTC.

The rearrangement joins TRBV5-1 to TRBJ1-6, with D unclear. Germline CDR1 is SGHRS and CDR2 is YFSETQ. The CDR3 spans 13 residues. Trimming took 0 bases from V and 10 from J, leaving 8 bases between them. This chain's CDR3 is CASSLGGQSPLHF. The CDR3 DNA reads TGCGCCAGCAGCTTGGGAGGGCAGTCACCCCTCCACTTT.

This chain uses TRBV5-4 with TRBJ2-1; D might be TRBD2 (6 bases). Germline V gene lookup returns CDR1 SGHNT and CDR2 YYREEE (reference sequence). The CDR3 loop spans 16 amino acids. V gave up 4 bases and J gave up 0 bases, with 14 bases separating them. CDR3 bases: TGTGCCAGCAGCCGAAGTGGGGGGTTCTCCTACAATGAGCAGTTCTTC. Protein sequence: CASSRSGGFSYNEQFF.

The table lists this clone with a few counts. The rearrangement links TRBV6-2 or TRBV6-3 to TRBJ2-7, with D possibly matching TRBD2 (6 bases). Trimming shortened V by 6 bases and J by 0 bases, and 15 bases separated the two germline ends. The CDR3 loop spans 15 amino acids. The germline gives CDR1 MNHEY, CDR2 SVGEGT. The CDR3 bases are TGTGCCAGCAGCTCCGGACTAACCCCCTCCTACGAGCAGTACTTC. This gives the protein CASSSGLTPSYEQYF.